The 23 T cell receptor beta chains given below trace back to one sample, sequenced in a study of CD8+ T cells in alopecia areata. Once RNA had been extracted, it was reverse transcribed into cDNA to act as the sequencing template. Profiling relied on immunoSEQ multiplex PCR, and the TCRdb table lists in-frame clones only, not all of them. The data show about 130,000 clones, roughly three fifths seen once. The sample here was CD4+ T cells sorted from blood, taken at week 0. These receptors came from a human donor with alopecia areata.

The gene calls are TRBV6-5 and TRBJ1-1; weak D call: TRBD1 (6 bases). Trimming stripped 5 bases from V and 4 bases from J, with 11 bases between. Looked up from germline, CDR1 is MNHEY and CDR2 is SVGAGI. The CDR3 sequence is 13 residues long. CDR3 sequence reads: CASSPGQSTEAFF. CDR3 bases: TGTGCCAGCAGTCCTGGACAGAGCACTGAAGCTTTCTTT.

The chain uses TRBV5-1 and TRBJ2-4, with 7 bases aligning to TRBD2. Germline values: CDR1 SGHRS, CDR2 YFSETQ. The trim removed 0 bases at V and 1 base at J, leaving 7 bases unmatched. The CDR3 extends over 17 amino acids. The CDR3 sequence is CASSLEGTTVAKNIQYF. CDR3 DNA sequence: TGCGCCAGCAGCTTGGAGGGGACTACCGTGGCCAAAAACATTCAGTACTTC.

The chain recombines TRBV30 with TRBJ2-2; perhaps TRBD1 as D (6 bases). Germline CDR1 reads GTSNPN; CDR2 reads SVGIG (reference sequence). The CDR3 runs 14 residues. V lost 5 bases, J lost 5 bases, and 15 bases lay in between. Written as DNA, the CDR3 is TGTGCCTGGGCAGGGGCCTCGGGGACCGGGGAGCTGTTTTTT. It specifies CAWAGASGTGELFF.

This clone was counted between two and nine times. Other DNA sequences from this sample encode an identical CDR3 as well. V gene TRBV29-1 combines with J gene TRBJ1-4, with D perhaps matching TRBD1 (5 bases). CDR1 is SQVTM and CDR2 is ANQGSEA in the germline V gene. Trimming left V 0 bases short and J 0 bases short, with 17 bases between. The CDR3 extends over 18 amino acids. The CDR3 bases are TGCAGCGTTGAAGATCTTCAGAAAGGGGACGCAACTAATGAAAAACTGTTTTTT. It specifies CSVEDLQKGDATNEKLFF.

This clone was counted only a few times. The rearrangement links TRBV10-3 to TRBJ1-6; a possible D gene is TRBD1 (6 bases). V was clipped by 4 bases and J by 14 bases, with 18 bases between them. The CDR3 sequence is 14 residues long. Looked up from germline, CDR1 is ENHRY and CDR2 is SYGVKD. The CDR3 reads CAISAGNLDRSLHF. CDR3 coding DNA: TGTGCCATCAGTGCGGGGAACCTAGACAGGTCCCTCCACTTT.

This clone was detected a few times. V is TRBV5-1 and J is TRBJ2-6, with 9 bases that match TRBD2. Germline V gene lookup returns CDR1 SGHRS and CDR2 YFSETQ. Germline trimming cut 3 bases from V and 0 bases from J; bases unmatched to any gene: 4. The CDR3 consists of 17 residues. DNA of the CDR3: TGCGCCAGCAGCTCCCTAGCGGGGACCTCTGGGGCCAACGTCCTGACTTTC. This codes for CASSSLAGTSGANVLTF.

The CDR3 spells CASSDRGISGYTF. The CDR3 nucleotides are TGTGCCAGCAGCGATCGGGGGATAAGCGGCTACACCTTC. The chain is built from TRBV2 and TRBJ1-2; D perhaps matches TRBD1 (5 bases). CDR1 and CDR2 (germline): SNHLY, FYNNEI. This CDR3 comprises 13 residues. Trimming pared 6 bases from V and 8 bases from J, leaving 16 bases between.

The rearrangement joins TRBV7-9 to TRBJ2-5; D uncertain. CDR1 is SEHNR and CDR2 is FQNEAQ in the germline V gene (reference sequence). Trimming shortened V by 10 bases and J by 3 bases, and 12 bases separated the two germline ends. This CDR3 has 12 residues. CDR3 nucleotides: TGTGCCACTCTCGGAACAGAAGAGACCCAGTACTTC. This sequence encodes CATLGTEETQYF.

The chain links TRBV5-1 to TRBJ2-3; 9 nucleotides agree with TRBD2. The CDR3 has 14 amino acids. The trim removed 4 bases at V and 5 bases at J, leaving 5 bases unmatched. From germline, CDR1 is SGHRS and CDR2 YFSETQ. The CDR3, as DNA: TGCGCCAGCAGCGTTGAGCGGGGGGAAGATACGCAGTATTTT. Encoded protein: CASSVERGEDTQYF. Using reference TRBV5-1 and TRBJ2-3 for the parts outside the CDR3, the full variable domain is KAGVTQTPRYLIKTRGQQVTLSCSPISGHRSVSWYQQTPGQGLQFLFEYFSETQRNKGNFPGRFSGRQFSNSRSEMNVSTLELGDSALYLCASSVERGEDTQYFGPGTRLTVL.

In the case of this clone: Additional DNA sequences in this sample encode the identical CDR3. The chain joins TRBV30 to TRBJ1-1; D gene unclear. The CDR3 runs to 13 residues. Per the germline V gene, CDR1 is GTSNPN and CDR2 is SVGIG (reference sequence). Trimming took 0 bases from V and 0 from J, leaving 5 bases between them. CDR3: CAWSVGLNTEAFF. In DNA form, the CDR3 reads TGTGCCTGGAGTGTGGGTCTGAACACTGAAGCTTTCTTT.

This clone turned up a few times. This chain joins TRBV4-3 and TRBJ2-7, with TRBD2 as a possible D gene (6 bases). The V end lost 4 bases, the J end lost 0 bases, and 7 bases lay between the germline ends. The length of the CDR3 is 13 residues. Looked up from germline, CDR1 is LGHNA and CDR2 is YSLEER. The CDR3 sequence is CASSRGVSYEQYF. The CDR3 nucleotides are TGCGCCAGCAGCCGCGGGGTCTCCTACGAGCAGTACTTC.

The chain links TRBV23-1 to TRBJ1-5; D not resolved. TRBV23-1 is classed as an ORF, of uncertain function. V was cut by 1 base and J by 1 base, with 8 bases left in between. CDR3 length equals 15 residues. CDR3 loop: CASSQFTGSNQPQHF. CDR3 bases: TGCGCCAGCAGTCAATTTACCGGGAGCAATCAGCCCCAGCATTTT.

This chain joins TRBV2 and TRBJ1-2; D not certain. This CDR3 spans 16 amino acids. V lost 3 bases to trimming and J lost 5 bases, with 19 bases between them. Germline CDR1 SNHLY, CDR2 FYNNEI. CDR3 protein: CASSDGEGGRYYGYTF. CDR3 sequence (DNA): TGTGCCAGCAGTGACGGGGAGGGAGGGCGGTATTATGGCTACACCTTC. Complete variable domain (other parts from reference TRBV2 and TRBJ1-2): EPEVTQTPSHQVTQMGQEVILRCVPISNHLYFYWYRQILGQKVEFLVSFYNNEISEKSEIFDDQFSVERPDGSNFTLKIRSTKLEDSAMYFCASSDGEGGRYYGYTFGSGTRLTVV.

This clone was counted only a few times. V gene TRBV27 combines with J gene TRBJ2-7, with D possibly TRBD1 on 7 matching bases. Trimming took off 6 bases at V and 3 bases at J, with 18 bases between the two ends. CDR1 is MNHEY, CDR2 SMNVEV, per germline (reference sequence). The CDR3 contains 15 residues. CDR3 region: CASRRDPGQDYEQYF. In DNA, the CDR3 is TGTGCCAGCAGGCGGGACCCAGGACAGGACTACGAGCAGTACTTC.

This sequence joins TRBV27 and TRBJ1-2, with 8 positions matching TRBD1. Germline lookup yields CDR1 MNHEY and CDR2 SMNVEV (reference sequence). With V trimmed by 8 bases and J by 4 bases, 9 bases remained unmatched. This CDR3 is 14 amino acids long. CDR3 sequence (DNA): TGTGCCAGCCATAGTCAGGGGGCATTCTATGGCTACACCTTC. Encoded protein: CASHSQGAFYGYTF.

J is TRBJ2-7 and V is TRBV11-2; 10 bases align to TRBD2. The J segment lost 6 bases and the V segment lost 4 bases, leaving 6 bases of the junction unmatched. CDR1 is SGHAT and CDR2 is FQNNGV in the germline V gene. CDR3 size: 14 residues. CDR3 residues: CASSSAGGPFEQYF. The CDR3 bases are TGTGCCAGCAGCTCAGCGGGGGGGCCCTTCGAGCAGTACTTC.

Only a few counts were recorded for this clone. The V call is TRBV7-2, the J call TRBJ2-1; D not certain. The CDR3 covers 14 residues. Germline V gene data show CDR1 as SGHTA and CDR2 as FQGNSA. Trimming shortened V by 2 bases and J by 6 bases, and 11 bases separated the two germline ends. CDR3 DNA: TGTGCCAGCAGCTTATCCCTCCTTACCAATGAGCAGTTCTTC. Its protein is CASSLSLLTNEQFF.

This clone was picked up a small number of times. This chain uses TRBV10-2 with TRBJ1-1, with D uncertain. Trimming shortened V by 7 bases and J by 3 bases, and 15 bases separated the two germline ends. The CDR3 runs to 14 residues. From germline, CDR1 is WSHSY and CDR2 SAAADI. The CDR3 DNA is TGCGCCAGCAACGGACCTGGACTATACACTGAAGCTTTCTTT. Translated, it gives CASNGPGLYTEAFF.

In its sample, this clone was seen once. The chain uses TRBV30 and TRBJ1-2; D gene uncertain. The CDR3 runs 13 residues. V lost 2 bases and J lost 5, with 12 bases in between. Germline CDR1 is GTSNPN and CDR2 is SVGIG (reference sequence). The CDR3 region is CAWSPGLKYGYTF. The CDR3 DNA follows: TGTGCCTGGAGTCCCGGACTCAAATATGGCTACACCTTC.

This clone was recorded only once. A read error may produce the germline difference seen at one junction end. This rearrangement joins TRBV29-1 to TRBJ2-7; tentatively, D is TRBD1 (5 bases). From germline, CDR1 is SQVTM and CDR2 ANQGSEA. The CDR3 has 12 amino acids. The CDR3 loop is CSVEVVGREQYF. In DNA, the CDR3 is TGCAGCGTCGAAGTTGTGGGGCGCGAGCAGTACTTC.

With regard to this clone: Other DNA sequences in this sample translate to the same CDR3. V is TRBV9 and J is TRBJ2-5; 8 bases agree with TRBD1. With V trimmed by 2 bases and J by 5 bases, 5 bases remained unmatched. The CDR3 consists of 14 residues. Germline CDR1 is SGDLS and CDR2 is YYNGEE. The CDR3 reads CASSVQGAGETQYF. CDR3 DNA: TGTGCCAGCAGCGTCCAGGGGGCAGGGGAGACCCAGTACTTC.

The chain couples TRBV7-9 to TRBJ2-1, with 12 bases identical to TRBD2. This CDR3 comprises 19 residues. Germline CDR1 SEHNR, CDR2 FQNEAQ (reference sequence). V dropped 4 bases and J dropped 7; count of bases not matched to a gene: 17. This chain's CDR3 is CASSSPRSSGGDGGNEQFF. CDR3 coding DNA: TGTGCCAGCAGCTCCCCGAGATCTAGCGGGGGGGATGGTGGGAATGAGCAGTTCTTC.

There are a few counts of this clone. The chain couples TRBV7-8 to TRBJ2-3; D is possibly TRBD1 (5 bases). Between the trimmed V and J ends, which lost 1 base and 7 bases, there was a span of 18 bases. CDR3 length: 16 amino acids. The germline gives CDR1 SGHVS, CDR2 FQNEAQ. Here the CDR3 reads CASSLGAAWGQHTQYF. Written as DNA, the CDR3 is TGTGCCAGCAGCTTAGGGGCAGCTTGGGGCCAACATACGCAGTATTTT. The full variable domain, with the rest looked up from reference TRBV7-8 and TRBJ2-3, is GAGVSQSPRYKVAKRGQDVALRCDPISGHVSLFWYQQALGQGPEFLTYFQNEAQLDKSGLPSDRFFAERPEGSVSTLKIQRTQQEDSAVYLCASSLGAAWGQHTQYFGPGTRLTVL.